These 19 T cell receptor beta chains originate from one sample sequenced in a study of T cell responses to AZD1222 COVID-19 vaccine (dated by TCRdb to the early 2020s). The time point label, as the study defines it: baseline before first vaccination. The library was obtained by the immunoSEQ multiplex PCR assay. TCRdb limited this immuneACCESS table to in-frame rearrangements with V and J called. A share of clones is missing; checked studies link under half to unresolved V genes, and the rest is unexplained. In all, the sample holds 82,000 or so clones, and 85% to 95% of those were seen once. Of the sample, about 5.2% falls within the top ten clones. Material: peripheral blood, obtained on day 0 of AZD1222 vaccination. Source of these receptors: an adult in good health.

This clone was seen once. V is TRBV5-6 and J is TRBJ2-5; D ambiguous. The germline V and J ends were trimmed by 2 bases and 0 bases, with 11 bases remaining between them. The CDR3 has 15 residues. Germline CDR1 and CDR2: SGHDT and YYEEEE. The CDR3 loop is CASSFRAPYQETQYF. In nucleotides, the CDR3 is TGTGCCAGCAGCTTTAGGGCCCCGTACCAAGAGACCCAGTACTTC.

V and J are TRBV24-1 and TRBJ2-3; D gene unclear. V was clipped by 3 bases and J by 0 bases, with 12 bases between them. From germline, CDR1 is KGHDR and CDR2 SFDVKD. The CDR3 totals 16 residues. The CDR3 is CATSDPLGSSTDTQYF. The CDR3 nucleotides are TGTGCCACCAGTGATCCCCTCGGTTCTAGCACAGATACGCAGTATTTT.

This clone was observed a single time. The chain joins TRBV13 to TRBJ2-2; 7 positions match TRBD1. The CDR3 covers 14 residues. V gave up 6 bases and J gave up 5 bases; unmatched junction bases: 6. Germline V gene data show CDR1 as PRHDT and CDR2 as FYEKMQ (reference sequence). In DNA form, the CDR3 reads TGTGCCAGCAGGACCTCAGGGGGAACCGGGGAGCTGTTTTTT. Its translation is CASRTSGGTGELFF.

This chain connects TRBV20-1 to TRBJ2-1; 12 bases are a match to TRBD2. V shed 3 bases, J shed 6 bases, and the junction held 9 bases outside the gene matches. The CDR3 has 16 amino acids. Looked up from germline, CDR1 is DFQATT and CDR2 is SNEGSKA (reference sequence). The DNA for the CDR3 is TGCAGTGCTAGTTCCCCTCTAGCGGGGGGGGTCAATGAGCAGTTCTTC. As protein: CSASSPLAGGVNEQFF.

The chain uses TRBV7-3 and TRBJ2-5, with a tentative D call TRBD2 (5 bases). V was pared by 5 bases and J by 4 bases, with 11 bases between. Germline CDR1 reads SGHTA; CDR2 reads FQGTGA. CDR3 size: 13 residues. The CDR3 DNA sequence: TGTGCCAGCAGCCGGGGTTTAGGAGAGACCCAGTACTTC. It encodes CASSRGLGETQYF. Full variable domain (remainder filled in from reference TRBV7-3 and TRBJ2-5): GAGVSQTPSNKVTEKGKYVELRCDPISGHTALYWYRQSLGQGPEFLIYFQGTGAADDSGLPNDRFFAVRPEGSVSTLKIQRTERGDSAVYLCASSRGLGETQYFGPGTRLLVL.

V is TRBV15 and J is TRBJ2-1; no reliable D call. Trimming removed 0 bases from V and 6 bases from J, with 15 bases in between. Germline values: CDR1 LNHNV, CDR2 YYDKDF (reference sequence). There are 16 residues in the CDR3. The CDR3 region has the DNA TGTGCCACCAGCAGAGATCAGGACCCGCGCTCCAATGAGCAGTTCTTC. This sequence encodes CATSRDQDPRSNEQFF.

The J gene is TRBJ1-1, the V gene TRBV4-1; D remains unclear. CDR3 length equals 17 residues. Germline values: CDR1 MGHRA, CDR2 YSYEKL. V shed 6 bases and J shed 5 bases, with 25 bases lying between them. Written as DNA, the CDR3 is TGCGCCAGCAGTCCCTCAGTAGGTATGAGGACCAGGACTGAAGCTTTCTTT. Amino acid sequence: CASSPSVGMRTRTEAFF.

The J gene is TRBJ2-3, the V gene TRBV14; TRBD2 agrees at 8 bases. The junction had 10 bases not matched to a gene; V was cut back by 4 bases and J by 4 bases. Germline-derived CDR1 and CDR2 are SGHDN and FVKESK. The CDR3 has 16 residues. The CDR3 sequence: CASSRTSGGRADTQYF. The CDR3 region has the DNA TGTGCCAGCAGCCGGACAAGCGGGGGTCGGGCAGATACGCAGTATTTT.

This clone was recorded once. CDR3 DNA sequence: TGTGCCTCAGGGGGCCCCACAGATACGCAGTATTTT. Residues: CASGGPTDTQYF. The chain is built from TRBV28 and TRBJ2-3, with 8 bases lining up with TRBD1. The CDR3 loop spans 12 amino acids. After removal of 11 bases from V and 2 bases from J, the junction contained 3 bases not matched to a gene. Germline-derived CDR1 and CDR2 are MDHEN and SYDVKM. Full variable domain (remainder filled in from reference TRBV28 and TRBJ2-3): DVKVTQSSRYLVKRTGEKVFLECVQDMDHENMFWYRQDPGLGLRLIYFSYDVKMKEKGDIPEGYSVSREKKERFSLILESASTNQTSMYLCASGGPTDTQYFGPGTRLTVL.

The chain employs TRBV27 and TRBJ2-1, with 8 bases lining up with TRBD2. This CDR3 is 17 amino acids long. Unmatched junction bases numbered 7, after V lost 3 bases and J lost 0 bases. The V gene's germline CDR1 is MNHEY and CDR2 SMNVEV (reference sequence). The CDR3 loop is CASSLLGRGASYNEQFF. The DNA for the CDR3 is TGTGCCAGCAGTTTGTTGGGGCGGGGGGCCTCCTACAATGAGCAGTTCTTC.

This sequence joins TRBV27 and TRBJ2-3, with D uncertain. Germline V gene lookup returns CDR1 MNHEY and CDR2 SMNVEV (reference sequence). The CDR3 length is 16 residues. Trimming cost V 3 bases and J 1 base, with 14 bases left between them. CDR3 coding DNA: TGTGCCAGCAGTTTTACCCTCCCTAGGGGCACAGATACGCAGTATTTT. Its protein is CASSFTLPRGTDTQYF.

The J gene is TRBJ2-3, the V gene TRBV4-1, with 8 bases matching TRBD2. The trim removed 1 base at V and 4 bases at J, leaving 10 bases unmatched. CDR1 and CDR2 from the germline V gene are MGHRA and YSYEKL. CDR3 length: 17 residues. CDR3 DNA: TGCGCCAGCAGCCAAGGGGGGGTAGCGGGGAGGCCAGATACGCAGTATTTT. Its translation: CASSQGGVAGRPDTQYF.

The table lists this clone with a count of one. The J gene is TRBJ1-2, the V gene TRBV6-4; 8 nucleotides agree with TRBD1. V was clipped by 0 bases and J by 7 bases; unmatched bases: 10. Germline V lookup: CDR1 MRHNA, CDR2 SNTAGT. CDR3 length: 16 amino acids. This CDR3 is CASSDSSFRGRGGYTF. Here the CDR3 DNA reads TGTGCCAGCAGTGACTCGAGCTTCAGGGGGCGAGGTGGCTACACCTTC.

The chain recombines TRBV11-2 with TRBJ2-5; 7 bases are a match to TRBD1. The junction had 7 bases not matched to a gene; V was cut back by 4 bases and J by 2 bases. This CDR3 contains 15 residues. In germline, CDR1 is SGHAT, CDR2 FQNNGV. The CDR3 is CASSSRQGWQETQYF. CDR3 in DNA: TGTGCCAGCAGCTCTAGACAGGGATGGCAAGAGACCCAGTACTTC. Drawing the rest from reference TRBV11-2 and TRBJ2-5, the complete variable domain is EAGVAQSPRYKIIEKRQSVAFWCNPISGHATLYWYQQILGQGPKLLIQFQNNGVVDDSQLPKDRFSAERLKGVDSTLKIQPAKLEDSAVYLCASSSRQGWQETQYFGPGTRLLVL.

The V gene is TRBV15, the J gene TRBJ2-3; D assignment may be TRBD1 or TRBD2 (6 bases each). CDR3 size: 14 residues. Germline V gives CDR1 LNHNV, CDR2 YYDKDF (reference sequence). Deletions cut 5 bases from V and 0 bases from J, with 9 bases between. CDR3 region: CATSGGHSTDTQYF. The CDR3 DNA reads TGTGCCACCAGCGGGGGGCACAGCACAGATACGCAGTATTTT. The full variable domain, with the rest looked up from reference TRBV15 and TRBJ2-3, is DAMVIQNPRYQVTQFGKPVTLSCSQTLNHNVMYWYQQKSSQAPKLLFHYYDKDFNNEADTPDNFQSRRPNTSFCFLDIRSPGLGDTAMYLCATSGGHSTDTQYFGPGTRLTVL.

The chain combines TRBV6-6 with TRBJ2-1; D is possibly TRBD2 (7 bases). Trimming cost V 7 bases and J 10 bases, with 26 bases left between them. Germline V CDR1 and CDR2: MNHNY, SVGAGI (reference sequence). CDR3 length: 16 residues. The CDR3 coding sequence is TGTGCCAGCACCCCCCGGGGGGCCGAAAGGCGCGGCGAGCAGTTCTTC. Translating it yields CASTPRGAERRGEQFF.

This clone was seen once. The V and J genes are TRBV7-9 and TRBJ2-7; the D is unclear. Looked up from germline, CDR1 is SEHNR and CDR2 is FQNEAQ (reference sequence). The ends were cut back, 1 base at V and 4 bases at J, with 5 bases in the middle. This CDR3 has 12 amino acids. CDR3 amino acids: CASSLDWYEQYF. The CDR3 nucleotides are TGTGCCAGCAGCTTAGATTGGTACGAGCAGTACTTC.

The chain has TRBV19 and TRBJ2-2, with D possibly TRBD1 on 5 matching bases. With 7 bases removed from V and 2 bases from J, the gap between germline ends came to 11 bases. The CDR3 is 14 residues long. CDR1 is LNHDA, CDR2 SQIVND, per germline (reference sequence). The CDR3 DNA follows: TGTGCCAGTAATGGCAGGGAAAACACCGGGGAGCTGTTTTTT. Translated: CASNGRENTGELFF.

J is TRBJ2-3 and V is TRBV3-1 (or the pseudogene TRBV3-2); TRBD2 agrees at 12 bases. The CDR3 is 16 residues long. With V trimmed by 4 bases and J by 2 bases, 4 bases remained unmatched. In germline, CDR1 is LGHDT, CDR2 YNNKEL (reference sequence). CDR3 sequence: CASSPLAGGVTDTQYF. The CDR3 DNA follows: TGTGCCAGCAGCCCTCTAGCGGGGGGGGTCACAGATACGCAGTATTTT.